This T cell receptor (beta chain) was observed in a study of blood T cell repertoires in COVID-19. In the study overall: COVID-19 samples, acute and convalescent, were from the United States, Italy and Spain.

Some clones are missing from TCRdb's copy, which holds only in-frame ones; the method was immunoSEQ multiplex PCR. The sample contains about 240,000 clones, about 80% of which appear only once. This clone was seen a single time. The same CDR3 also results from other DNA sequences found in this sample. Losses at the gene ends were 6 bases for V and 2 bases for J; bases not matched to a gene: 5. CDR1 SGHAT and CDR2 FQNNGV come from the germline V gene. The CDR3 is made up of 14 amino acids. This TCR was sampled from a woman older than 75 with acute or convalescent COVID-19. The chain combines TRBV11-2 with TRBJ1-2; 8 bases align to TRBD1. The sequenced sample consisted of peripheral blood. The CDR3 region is CASSPDRANYGYTF. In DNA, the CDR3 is TGTGCCAGCAGTCCGGACAGGGCCAACTATGGCTACACCTTC.